The entry below describes one T cell receptor (beta chain). These data come from a study of technical replicates of blood from a few donors. The protocol was immunoSEQ multiplex PCR, while the TCRdb copy is restricted to in-frame clones and leaves out a portion. The repertoire holds about 88,000 clones, with 94% as singletons. Material: T cells isolated from PBMCs. The TCR comes from a human donor in good health.

Here the CDR3 DNA reads TGTGCCAGTAGTTCGTCGGGGACAGCCTACAATGAGCAGTTCTTC. This sequence encodes CASSSSGTAYNEQFF. The chain combines TRBV19 with TRBJ2-1, with 7 bases that match TRBD1. The CDR3 loop spans 15 amino acids. The V gene end was trimmed by 5 bases and the J gene end by 2 bases; junction bases not matched to a gene: 6. The germline V gene encodes CDR1 LNHDA and CDR2 SQIVND (reference sequence).